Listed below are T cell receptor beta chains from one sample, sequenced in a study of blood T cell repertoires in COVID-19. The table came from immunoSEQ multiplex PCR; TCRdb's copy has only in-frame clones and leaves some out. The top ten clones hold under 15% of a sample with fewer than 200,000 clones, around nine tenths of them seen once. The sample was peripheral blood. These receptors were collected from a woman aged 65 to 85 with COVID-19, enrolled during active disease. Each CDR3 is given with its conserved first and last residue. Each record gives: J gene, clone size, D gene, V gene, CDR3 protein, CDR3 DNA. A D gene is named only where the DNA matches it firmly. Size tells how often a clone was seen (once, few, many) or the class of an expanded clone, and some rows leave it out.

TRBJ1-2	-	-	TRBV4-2	CASSQVETAPYGYTF	TGTGCCAGCAGCCAAGTGGAGACAGCTCCCTATGGCTACACCTTC
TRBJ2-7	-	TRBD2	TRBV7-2	CASSVPNQGLAGYEQYF	TGTGCCAGCAGCGTCCCCAACCAGGGACTAGCGGGGTACGAGCAGTACTTC
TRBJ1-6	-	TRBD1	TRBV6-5	CASRNTRQGLSPLHF	TGTGCCAGCAGAAACACCAGACAGGGGTTGTCACCCCTCCACTTT
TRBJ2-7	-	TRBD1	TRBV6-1	CASSATWDRFSYEQYF	TGTGCCAGCAGTGCCACCTGGGACAGGTTCTCCTACGAGCAGTACTTC
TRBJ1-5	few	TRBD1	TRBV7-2	CASSRDRKLNQPQHF	TGTGCCAGCAGCCGGGACAGGAAGCTAAATCAGCCCCAGCATTTT
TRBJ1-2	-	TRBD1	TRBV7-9	CASSSNNPGTGAGGYTF	TGTGCCAGCAGCTCGAACAATCCCGGGACAGGGGCCGGTGGCTACACCTTC
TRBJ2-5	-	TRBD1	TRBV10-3	CAISESAGTVKETQYF	TGTGCCATCAGTGAGTCGGCCGGGACAGTTAAAGAGACCCAGTACTTC
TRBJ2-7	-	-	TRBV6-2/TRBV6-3	CASSYSRARGEQYF	TGTGCCAGCAGTTACTCCCGGGCCCGGGGCGAGCAGTACTTC
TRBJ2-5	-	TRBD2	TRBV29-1	CSPRTSEETQYF	TGCAGCCCCCGGACTAGCGAAGAGACCCAGTACTTC
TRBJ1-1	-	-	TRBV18	CASSPRMNTEAFF	TGTGCCAGCTCACCCAGGATGAACACTGAAGCTTTCTTT
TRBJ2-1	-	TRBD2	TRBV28	CASSPQSGRAYNEQFF	TGTGCCAGCAGTCCGCAAAGCGGGAGGGCCTACAATGAGCAGTTCTTC
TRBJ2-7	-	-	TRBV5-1	CASSLPLGASDEQYF	TGCGCCAGCAGCTTGCCCCTCGGGGCTAGCGACGAGCAGTACTTC
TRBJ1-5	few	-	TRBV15	CATTPVGSSNQPQHF	TGTGCCACCACCCCGGTCGGGAGTAGCAATCAGCCCCAGCATTTT
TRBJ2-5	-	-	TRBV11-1	CASSLEETQYF	TGTGCCAGCAGTCTAGAAGAGACCCAGTACTTC
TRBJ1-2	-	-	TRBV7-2	CASSLAVRGNYGYTF	TGTGCCAGCAGCTTAGCAGTTAGGGGTAACTATGGCTACACCTTC
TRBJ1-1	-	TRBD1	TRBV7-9	CASSLQGANEAFF	TGTGCCAGCAGCTTACAGGGGGCAAATGAAGCTTTCTTT
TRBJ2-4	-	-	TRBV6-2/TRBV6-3	CASSSPRLAKNIQYF	TGTGCCAGCAGTTCCCCCAGGTTGGCCAAAAACATTCAGTACTTC
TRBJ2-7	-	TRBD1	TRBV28	CASSSGTGRYEQYF	TGTGCCAGCAGTTCCGGGACAGGGAGGTACGAGCAGTACTTC
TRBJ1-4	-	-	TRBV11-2	CASSSNRAEKLFF	TGTGCCAGCAGCTCCAACAGGGCAGAAAAACTGTTTTTT
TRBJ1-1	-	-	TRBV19	CASSNLGGRDTEAFF	TGTGCCAGTAGTAATCTTGGGGGCAGGGACACTGAAGCTTTCTTT
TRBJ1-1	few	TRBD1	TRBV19	CASSKGTVSAAFF	TGTGCCAGTAGTAAGGGGACAGTTAGTGCTGCTTTCTTT
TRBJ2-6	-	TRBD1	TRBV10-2	CASSELDRAGANVLTF	TGCGCCAGCAGTGAGTTGGACAGGGCTGGGGCCAACGTCCTGACTTTC
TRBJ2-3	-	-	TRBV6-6	CASRSDTQYF	TGTGCCAGCAGGAGCGATACGCAGTATTTT
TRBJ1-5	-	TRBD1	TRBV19	CASSIHTTGAGQPQHF	TGTGCCAGTAGTATCCACACTACAGGGGCGGGACAGCCCCAGCATTTT
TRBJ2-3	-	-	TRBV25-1	CASTLGATQYF	TGTGCCAGCACCCTTGGGGCTACGCAGTATTTT
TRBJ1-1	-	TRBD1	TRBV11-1	CASSTRQGTEAFF	TGTGCCAGCAGCACCCGACAGGGGACTGAAGCTTTCTTT
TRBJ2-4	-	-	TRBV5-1	CASSFGGGKNIQYF	TGCGCCAGCAGCTTTGGAGGTGGGAAAAACATTCAGTACTTC
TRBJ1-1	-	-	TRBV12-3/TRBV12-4	CASRSPAGTEAFF	TGTGCCAGCAGATCCCCGGCAGGTACTGAAGCTTTCTTT
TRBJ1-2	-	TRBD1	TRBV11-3	CASSLGQPNYGYTF	TGTGCCAGCAGCTTGGGACAGCCGAACTATGGCTACACCTTC
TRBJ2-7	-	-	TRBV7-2	CASSLRADGDSYEQYF	TGTGCCAGCAGTTTGAGGGCGGACGGAGACTCCTACGAGCAGTACTTC
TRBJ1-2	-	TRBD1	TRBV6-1	CASSEQGQLYGYTF	TGTGCCAGCAGTGAACAGGGACAGCTCTATGGCTACACCTTC
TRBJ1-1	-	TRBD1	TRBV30	CAWSRDSLNTEAFF	TGTGCCTGGAGCCGGGACAGCTTGAACACTGAAGCTTTCTTT